The next 10 T cell receptor beta chains were all read from a single sample in a study of Graves' ophthalmopathy and Graves' hyperthyroidism. The TCR beta CDR3 regions underwent amplification from RNA transcripts. HTBI primers were employed in first-round RT-PCR, then a second-round multiplex PCR followed. In TCRdb, the multiplex PCR reads were re-called with MiXCR into one record per CDR3 protein. The repertoire holds about 640,000 distinct CDR3 sequences, roughly two fifths seen once, with over 2.5% in the top ten. The sequenced sample consisted of peripheral blood. These receptors were collected from an adult man with Graves' ophthalmopathy.

The V gene is TRBV15, the J gene TRBJ2-5, with 12 nucleotides matching TRBD2. Germline values: CDR1 LNHNV, CDR2 YYDKDF (reference sequence). The CDR3 has 16 residues. The V segment lost 5 bases and the J segment 4 bases; nucleotides outside the gene matches: 8. CDR3 nucleotide sequence: TGTGCCACCAGCCGTACGACTAGCGGGAGAGGAGAGACCCAGTACTTC. It yields the protein CATSRTTSGRGETQYF.

V and J are TRBV5-6 and TRBJ2-3; D unclear. V was clipped by 3 bases and J by 2 bases, with 10 bases between them. Germline V gene sequence: CDR1 SGHDT, CDR2 YYEEEE. The CDR3 has 14 amino acids. DNA for the CDR3: TGTGCCAGCAGCTATGACCTTATCACAGATACGCAGTATTTT. Its translation: CASSYDLITDTQYF. Filled out from reference TRBV5-6 and TRBJ2-3, the complete variable domain reads DAGVTQSPTHLIKTRGQQVTLRCSPKSGHDTVSWYQQALGQGPQFIFQYYEEEERQRGNFPDRFSGHQFPNYSSELNVNALLLGDSALYLCASSYDLITDTQYFGPGTRLTVL.

This clonotype was observed many times. This chain uses TRBV24-1 with TRBJ1-4; perhaps TRBD1 as D (6 bases). CDR1 is KGHDR, CDR2 SFDVKD, per germline. Trimming left V 7 bases short and J 8 bases short, with 19 bases between. The CDR3 totals 15 residues. The CDR3, as DNA: TGTGCCACCAGCTCTACTCAGGGGAGAGGGGAAAAACTGTTTTTT. Its protein is CATSSTQGRGEKLFF.

The V and J genes are TRBV2 and TRBJ2-5; D gene unclear. The CDR3 is 14 amino acids. Germline loops: CDR1 SNHLY, CDR2 FYNNEI. Trimming took 6 bases from V and 0 from J, leaving 11 bases between them. This chain's CDR3 is CASRHTLNQETQYF. CDR3 bases: TGTGCCAGCAGACACACCCTAAACCAAGAGACCCAGTACTTC.

This clonotype was recorded many times. The rearrangement links TRBV7-8 to TRBJ1-1; D ambiguous. The germline V and J ends were trimmed by 1 base and 4 bases, with 10 bases remaining between them. The CDR3 loop spans 14 amino acids. CDR1 SGHVS and CDR2 FQNEAQ come from the germline V gene. The CDR3: CASSLERRATEAFF. The CDR3 DNA follows: TGTGCCAGCAGCTTAGAGCGGAGGGCCACTGAAGCTTTCTTT.

This clonotype was seen ten or more times. This chain connects TRBV15 to TRBJ2-7; D call uncertain. V gave up 1 base and J gave up 3 bases, with 7 bases separating them. CDR3 length: 13 amino acids. In germline, CDR1 is LNHNV, CDR2 YYDKDF (reference sequence). Here the CDR3 DNA reads TGTGCCACCAGCAGAGTCGAGAGCTACGAGCAGTACTTC. Its protein product is CATSRVESYEQYF.

On this clonotype itself: The DNA is left out, because the CDR3 cannot be placed on it with certainty; the CDR3 is given as TCRdb lists it. This CDR3 reads CASSFYICSANNNREQYF. The genes are TRBV7-3 and TRBJ2-7. Inclusive of both ends, the CDR3 amounts to 18 amino acids. CDR1 SGHTA and CDR2 FQGTGA come from the germline V gene.

This clonotype was seen at least ten times. The J gene is TRBJ1-2, the V gene TRBV12-3 or TRBV12-4; TRBD1 is a possible D gene (5 bases). V was trimmed by 2 bases and J by 2 bases, leaving 12 bases between them. The CDR3 is 15 residues long. CDR3 DNA: TGTGCCAGCAGTTTAACTGACAGCCCCAACTATGGCTACACCTTC. It translates to CASSLTDSPNYGYTF.

The genes are TRBV2 and TRBJ2-6; 7 nucleotides agree with TRBD1. The CDR3 covers 18 residues. Looked up from germline, CDR1 is SNHLY and CDR2 is FYNNEI. V trimming: 5 bases; J trimming: 0 bases; junction bases outside the gene matches: 10. For the CDR3, the DNA is TGTGCCAGCAGTTCCGGACAGGTTTTCTACTCTGGGGCCAACGTCCTGACTTTC. Amino acid sequence: CASSSGQVFYSGANVLTF.

This rearrangement joins TRBV24-1 to TRBJ2-3, with 8 bases fitting TRBD2. Germline trimming cut 4 bases from V and 3 bases from J; bases unmatched to any gene: 5. The CDR3 has 15 amino acids. Looked up from germline, CDR1 is KGHDR and CDR2 is SFDVKD. The CDR3 is CATSEPSSGTDTQYF. The DNA of the CDR3 is TGTGCCACCAGTGAGCCGTCTAGCGGGACAGATACGCAGTATTTT.